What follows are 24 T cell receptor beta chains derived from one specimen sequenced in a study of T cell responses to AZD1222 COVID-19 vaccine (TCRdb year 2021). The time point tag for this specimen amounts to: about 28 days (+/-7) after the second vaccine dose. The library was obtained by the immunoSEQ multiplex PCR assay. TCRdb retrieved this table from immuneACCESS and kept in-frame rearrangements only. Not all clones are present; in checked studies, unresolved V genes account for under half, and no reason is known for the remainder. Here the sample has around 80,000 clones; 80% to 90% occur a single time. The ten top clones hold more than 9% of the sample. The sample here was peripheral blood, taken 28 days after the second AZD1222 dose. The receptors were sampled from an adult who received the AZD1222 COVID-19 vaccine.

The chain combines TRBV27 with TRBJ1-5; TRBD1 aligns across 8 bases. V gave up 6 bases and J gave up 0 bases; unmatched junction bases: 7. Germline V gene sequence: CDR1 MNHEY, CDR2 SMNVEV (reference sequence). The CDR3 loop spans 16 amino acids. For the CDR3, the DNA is TGTGCCAGCAGCACCCGTGACAGGGGTAGCAATCAGCCCCAGCATTTT. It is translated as CASSTRDRGSNQPQHF.

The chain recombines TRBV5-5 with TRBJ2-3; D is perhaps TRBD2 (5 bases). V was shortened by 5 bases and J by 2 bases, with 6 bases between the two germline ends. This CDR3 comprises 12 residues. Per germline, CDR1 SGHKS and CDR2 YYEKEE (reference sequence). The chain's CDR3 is CASRDFTDTQYF. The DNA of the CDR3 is TGTGCCAGCAGGGACTTCACAGATACGCAGTATTTT.

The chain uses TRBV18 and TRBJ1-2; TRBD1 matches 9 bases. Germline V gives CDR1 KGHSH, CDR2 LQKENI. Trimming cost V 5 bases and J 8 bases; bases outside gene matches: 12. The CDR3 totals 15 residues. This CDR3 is CASSLRQGGYDGYTF. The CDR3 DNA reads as TGTGCCAGCTCATTACGACAGGGGGGGTACGACGGCTACACCTTC.

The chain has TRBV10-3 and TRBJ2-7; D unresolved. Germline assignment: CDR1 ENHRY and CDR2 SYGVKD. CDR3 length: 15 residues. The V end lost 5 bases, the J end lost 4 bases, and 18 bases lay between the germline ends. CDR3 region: CAISNLQDGDYEQYF. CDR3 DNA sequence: TGTGCCATCAGTAATCTCCAGGATGGGGATTACGAGCAGTACTTC.

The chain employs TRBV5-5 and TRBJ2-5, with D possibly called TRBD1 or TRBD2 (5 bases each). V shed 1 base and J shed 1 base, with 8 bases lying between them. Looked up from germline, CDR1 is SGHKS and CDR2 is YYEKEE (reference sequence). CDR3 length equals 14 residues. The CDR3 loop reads CASSLRGPQETQYF. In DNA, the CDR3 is TGTGCCAGCAGCTTGCGGGGACCCCAAGAGACCCAGTACTTC. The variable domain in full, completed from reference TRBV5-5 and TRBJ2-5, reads DAGVTQSPTHLIKTRGQQVTLRCSPISGHKSVSWYQQVLGQGPQFIFQYYEKEERGRGNFPDRFSARQFPNYSSELNVNALLLGDSALYLCASSLRGPQETQYFGPGTRLLVL.

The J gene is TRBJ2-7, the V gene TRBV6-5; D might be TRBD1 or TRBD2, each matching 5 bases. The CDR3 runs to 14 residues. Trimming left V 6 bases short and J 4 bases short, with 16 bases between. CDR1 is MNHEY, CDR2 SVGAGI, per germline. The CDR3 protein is CASRRGTNLYEQYF. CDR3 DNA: TGTGCCAGCAGACGAGGGACGAACCTTTACGAGCAGTACTTC.

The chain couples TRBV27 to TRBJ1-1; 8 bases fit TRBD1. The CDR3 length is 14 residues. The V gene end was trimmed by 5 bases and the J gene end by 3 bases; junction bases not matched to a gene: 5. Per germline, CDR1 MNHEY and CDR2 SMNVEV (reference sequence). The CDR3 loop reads CASSIQGGDTEAFF. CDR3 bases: TGTGCCAGCAGTATACAGGGGGGGGACACTGAAGCTTTCTTT.

CDR3 loop: CASSYGQTNYGYTF. In DNA form, the CDR3 reads TGTGCCAGCAGTTACGGGCAGACTAACTATGGCTACACCTTC. This chain uses TRBV6-5 with TRBJ1-2; no clear D. This CDR3 has 14 residues. The V gene lost 2 bases and the J gene lost 0 bases, with 7 bases spanning the gap. Per germline, CDR1 MNHEY and CDR2 SVGAGI.

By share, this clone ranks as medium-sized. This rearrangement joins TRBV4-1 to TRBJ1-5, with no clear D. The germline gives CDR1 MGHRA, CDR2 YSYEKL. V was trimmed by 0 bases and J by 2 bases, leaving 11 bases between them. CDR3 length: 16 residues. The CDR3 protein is CASSQDIAGGNQPQHF. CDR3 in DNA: TGCGCCAGCAGCCAAGATATCGCAGGCGGCAATCAGCCCCAGCATTTT.

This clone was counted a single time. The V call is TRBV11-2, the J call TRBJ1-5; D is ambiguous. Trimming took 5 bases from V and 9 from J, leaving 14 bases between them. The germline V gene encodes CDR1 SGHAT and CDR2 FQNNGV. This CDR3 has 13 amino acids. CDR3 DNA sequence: TGTGCCAGCAGCCCGAGGGAGCTGGGGCCCCAGCATTTT. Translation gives CASSPRELGPQHF.

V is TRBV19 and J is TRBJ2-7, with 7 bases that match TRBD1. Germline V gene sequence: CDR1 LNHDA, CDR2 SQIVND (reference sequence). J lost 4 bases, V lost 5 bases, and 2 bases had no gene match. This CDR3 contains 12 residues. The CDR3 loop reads CASSPGQYEQYF. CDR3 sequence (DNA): TGTGCCAGTAGTCCGGGACAGTACGAGCAGTACTTC.

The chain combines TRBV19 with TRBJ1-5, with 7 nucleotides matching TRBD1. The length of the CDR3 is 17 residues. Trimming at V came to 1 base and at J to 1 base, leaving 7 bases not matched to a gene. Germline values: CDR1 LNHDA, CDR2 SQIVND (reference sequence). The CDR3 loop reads CASSIAGADRSNQPQHF. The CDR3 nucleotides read TGTGCCAGTAGTATAGCTGGAGCGGACAGGAGCAATCAGCCCCAGCATTTT.

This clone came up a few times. CDR3 in amino acids: CAISERGQVMGNEQFF. The CDR3 bases are TGTGCCATCAGTGAGAGAGGACAGGTTATGGGCAATGAGCAGTTCTTC. The rearrangement uses TRBV10-3 and TRBJ2-1; 7 bases are shared with TRBD1. Trimming took 2 bases from V and 6 from J; bases not matched to a gene: 10. In germline, CDR1 is ENHRY, CDR2 SYGVKD. The CDR3 totals 16 residues.

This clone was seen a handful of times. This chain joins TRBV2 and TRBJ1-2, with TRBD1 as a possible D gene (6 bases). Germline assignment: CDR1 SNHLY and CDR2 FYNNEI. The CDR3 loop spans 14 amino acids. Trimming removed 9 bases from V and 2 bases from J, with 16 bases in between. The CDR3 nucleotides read TGTGCCAGAGGGACACCCACACTCAACTATGGCTACACCTTC. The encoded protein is CARGTPTLNYGYTF.

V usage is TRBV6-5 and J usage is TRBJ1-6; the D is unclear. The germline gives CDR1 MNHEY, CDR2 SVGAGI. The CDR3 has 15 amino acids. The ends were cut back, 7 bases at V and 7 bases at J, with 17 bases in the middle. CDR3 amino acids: CASTRRSAMNSPLHF. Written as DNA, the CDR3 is TGTGCCAGCACCCGGCGGTCGGCGATGAATTCACCCCTCCACTTT.

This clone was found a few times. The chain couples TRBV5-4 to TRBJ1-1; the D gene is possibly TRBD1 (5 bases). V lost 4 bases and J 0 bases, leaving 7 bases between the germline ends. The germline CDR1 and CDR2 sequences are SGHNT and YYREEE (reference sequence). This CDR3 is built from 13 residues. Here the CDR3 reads CASSDSMNTEAFF. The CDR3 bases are TGTGCCAGCAGCGACAGCATGAACACTGAAGCTTTCTTT.

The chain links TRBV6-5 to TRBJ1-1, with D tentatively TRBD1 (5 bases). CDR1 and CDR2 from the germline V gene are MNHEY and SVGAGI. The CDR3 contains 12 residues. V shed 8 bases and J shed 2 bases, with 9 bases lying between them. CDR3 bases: TGTGCCAGCCGCGACAGAAACACTGAAGCTTTCTTT. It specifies CASRDRNTEAFF.

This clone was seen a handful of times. This CDR3 reads CASSWGNYGDEQYF. The CDR3, as DNA: TGTGCCAGCAGTTGGGGGAACTATGGGGACGAGCAGTACTTC. The chain joins TRBV28 to TRBJ2-7; D may match TRBD1 or TRBD2 (5 bases each). V was clipped by 4 bases and J by 5 bases, with 15 bases between them. Germline V gene lookup returns CDR1 MDHEN and CDR2 SYDVKM. CDR3 length equals 14 residues.

CDR3 coding DNA: TGTGCCAGCAGCTTAAACGTCGCCGGGGAGACCCAGTACTTC. It specifies CASSLNVAGETQYF. This sequence joins TRBV11-2 and TRBJ2-5; no firm D call. The CDR3 consists of 14 residues. Germline V gene sequence: CDR1 SGHAT, CDR2 FQNNGV. Trimming cost V 2 bases and J 5 bases, with 12 bases left between them. Variable domain in full (rest from reference TRBV11-2 and TRBJ2-5): EAGVAQSPRYKIIEKRQSVAFWCNPISGHATLYWYQQILGQGPKLLIQFQNNGVVDDSQLPKDRFSAERLKGVDSTLKIQPAKLEDSAVYLCASSLNVAGETQYFGPGTRLLVL.

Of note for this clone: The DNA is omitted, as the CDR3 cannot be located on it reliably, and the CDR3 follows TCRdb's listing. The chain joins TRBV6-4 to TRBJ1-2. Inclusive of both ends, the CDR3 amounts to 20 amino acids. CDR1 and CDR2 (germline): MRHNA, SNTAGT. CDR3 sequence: CASSVFWRGKRIVLNYGYTF.

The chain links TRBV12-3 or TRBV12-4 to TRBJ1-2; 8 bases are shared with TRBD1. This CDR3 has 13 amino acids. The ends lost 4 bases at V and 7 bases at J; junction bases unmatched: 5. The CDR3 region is CASSSGGLFGYTF. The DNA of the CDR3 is TGTGCCAGCAGTTCAGGGGGCCTCTTTGGCTACACCTTC.

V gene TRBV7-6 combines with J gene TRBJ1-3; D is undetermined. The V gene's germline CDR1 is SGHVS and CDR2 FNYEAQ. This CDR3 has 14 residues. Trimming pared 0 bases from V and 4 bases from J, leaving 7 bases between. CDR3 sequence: CASSLAREGNTIYF. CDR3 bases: TGTGCCAGCAGCTTAGCGCGCGAGGGAAACACCATATATTTT.

The CDR3 nucleotides are TGTGCCAGCAGCCCCTGGACAGGGGCGGGGAAGGCATATGGCTACACCTTC. The encoded protein is CASSPWTGAGKAYGYTF. The rearrangement uses TRBV7-6 and TRBJ1-2, with 9 bases identical to TRBD1. The length of the CDR3 is 17 residues. With V trimmed by 5 bases and J by 5 bases, 15 bases remained unmatched. Germline assignment: CDR1 SGHVS and CDR2 FNYEAQ.

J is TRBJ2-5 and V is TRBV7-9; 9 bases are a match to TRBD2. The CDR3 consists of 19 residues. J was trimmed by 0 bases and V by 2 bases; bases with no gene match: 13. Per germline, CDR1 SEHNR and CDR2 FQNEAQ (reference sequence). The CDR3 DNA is TGTGCCAGCAGCTTATTTGGTAGCGGGGGCCTACTGTACCAAGAGACCCAGTACTTC. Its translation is CASSLFGSGGLLYQETQYF.